This note documents a single TCR beta chain sequence. There is no known antigen for this receptor. Base quality data are lacking; no much larger clone is found one base away. Via the germline V gene, CDR1 is SGDLS and CDR2 YYNGEE. Trimming costs V 0 bases and J 4 bases, and their ends lie 9 bases apart. The CDR3, from cysteine to phenylalanine, totals 14 residues. Just CDR3 DNA is preserved here, 42 bases in frame from base 1. The immunoSEQ Assay, a bias-controlled multiplex PCR, was used to amplify TCRbeta CDR3 regions from genomic DNA. In the original analysis: Within the assay, amplification of reference gene primers was used to estimate how many nucleated cells each sample contained. To quantify the absolute abundance of each unique TCRbeta CDR3 rearrangement, sequence reads were collapsed and filtered. For each sample, productive Simpson clonality was calculated by taking the square root of Simpson's diversity index across productive rearrangements. TCRdb limited this immuneACCESS table to in-frame rearrangements with V and J called. A share of clones is missing; checked studies link under half to unresolved V genes, and the rest is unexplained. The V and J calls and clone size were taken over from that table, and D and trimming were inferred from the DNA. A total of approximately 270,000 clones appear in this sample, nearly 90% of them only once. The biggest ten clones account for roughly 3% of the sample.

The data stem from a study of blood T cell repertoires in COVID-19 (TCRdb year 2020). Looking at the study overall: Collaborator samples came from the United States, Italy and Spain and covered acute and convalescent phases of COVID-19. The prospective study material was composed of cDNA or gDNA derived from T cells, B-cell-depleted T cells, or PBMCs. Deeply sampled blood TCRbeta repertoires from subjects exposed to, actively infected with, or recovered from COVID-19 were included in the dataset. The repertoires were made available in a free public database intended to serve as a resource for research on the immune response to SARS-CoV-2. Samples came from the ongoing ImmuneRACE study (first 160 participants) plus 1,254 subjects from 6 global collaborators. The sample metadata nearly always contained a de-identified subject ID, COVID-19 status, age in years and sex. Where available, HLA class I and class II types were taken from metadata supplied by the sample provider and were not determined by assay-based typing.

Collaborating institutions collected whole blood in K2EDTA tubes following their own protocols. For TCRbeta analysis, collaborators shipped samples as frozen whole blood, isolated PBMCs, or DNA extracted from either of those sample types. Paper-wide results and their limitations: The quantity of clinical and demographic metadata differed by source and by participant and was supplied without curation.

The sequenced sample was peripheral blood. This TCR was sampled from a man aged 18 to 29 with active or convalescent COVID-19. Recombination connected TRBV9 to TRBJ2-3; D gene: possibly TRBD2, on 6 matching bases. The CDR3 corresponds to CASSVVSGPDTQYF. The DNA reads TGTGCCAGCAGCGTAGTTAGCGGTCCAGATACGCAGTATTTT. Here the CDR3 is joined to the reference TRBV9 and TRBJ2-3 genes, and the full variable domain is: DSGVTQTPKHLITATGQRVTLRCSPRSGDLSVYWYQQSLDQGLQFLIQYYNGEERAKGNILERFSAQQFPDLHSELNLSSLELGDSALYFCASSVVSGPDTQYFGPGTRLTVL.